Shown below are 2 T cell receptor beta chains from a single sample sequenced in a study of T cell responses to AZD1222 COVID-19 vaccine. Sequencing used immunoSEQ multiplex PCR; TCRdb keeps in-frame clones, though not all of them. The data show over 100,000 clones, over 75% seen once. The sample in question was peripheral blood, obtained on day 0 of AZD1222 vaccination. The receptors stem from an adult in good health.

V usage is TRBV28 and J usage is TRBJ1-2; possible D gene TRBD1, 6 bases. Trimming pared 8 bases from V and 5 bases from J, leaving 18 bases between. This CDR3 contains 14 residues. The germline V gene has CDR1 MDHEN and CDR2 SYDVKM. The CDR3 loop reads CASGRDTSWYGYTF. CDR3 bases: TGTGCCAGCGGCCGGGACACCTCGTGGTATGGCTACACCTTC.

This rearrangement joins TRBV29-1 to TRBJ1-5; 7 bases are a match to TRBD1. Trimming removed 6 bases from V and 7 bases from J; junction bases left unmatched: 9. This CDR3 region has 13 residues. In germline, CDR1 is SQVTM, CDR2 ANQGSEA. DNA of the CDR3: TGCAGCGTGACACAGGGGTCCAGACAGCCCCAGCATTTT. Protein: CSVTQGSRQPQHF.